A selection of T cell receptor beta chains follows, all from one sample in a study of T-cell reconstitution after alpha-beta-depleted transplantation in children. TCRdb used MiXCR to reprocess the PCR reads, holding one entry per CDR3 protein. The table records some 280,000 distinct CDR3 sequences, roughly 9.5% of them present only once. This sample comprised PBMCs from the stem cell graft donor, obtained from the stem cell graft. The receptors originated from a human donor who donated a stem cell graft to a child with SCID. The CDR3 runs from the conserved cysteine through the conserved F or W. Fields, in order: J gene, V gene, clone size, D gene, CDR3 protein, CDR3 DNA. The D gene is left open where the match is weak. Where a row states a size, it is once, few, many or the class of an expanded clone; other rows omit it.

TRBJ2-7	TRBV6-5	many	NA	CASRNSGEQYF	TGTGCCAGCAGGAACAGTGGCGAGCAGTACTTC
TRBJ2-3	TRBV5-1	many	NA	CASSLAPFRKDTQYF	TGCGCCAGCAGCTTGGCCCCTTTCAGAAAGGATACGCAGTATTTT
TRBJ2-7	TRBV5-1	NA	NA	CASSLSLVTDEQYF	TGCGCCAGCAGCTTGTCTTTGGTGACCGACGAGCAGTACTTC
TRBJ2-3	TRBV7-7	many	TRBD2	CASTPGLASTDTQYF	TGTGCTAGCACCCCGGGACTAGCCTCCACAGATACGCAGTATTTT
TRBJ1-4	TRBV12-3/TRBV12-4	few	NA	CASSVGHSNEKLFF	TGTGCCAGCAGTGTGGGACATAGTAATGAAAAACTGTTTTTT
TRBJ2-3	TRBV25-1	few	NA	CASKSVRGIDTQYF	TGTGCCAGCAAGTCAGTTAGGGGAATAGATACGCAGTATTTT
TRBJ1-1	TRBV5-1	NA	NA	CASSLGVRGLNTEAFF	TGCGCCAGCAGCCTGGGGGTCCGGGGCCTGAACACTGAAGCTTTCTTT
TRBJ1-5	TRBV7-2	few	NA	CASSSWGEHNQPQHF	TGTGCCAGCAGTTCCTGGGGGGAGCACAATCAGCCCCAGCATTTT
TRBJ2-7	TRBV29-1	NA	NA	CSVERDNPYEQYF	TGCAGCGTTGAAAGGGACAATCCCTACGAGCAGTACTTC
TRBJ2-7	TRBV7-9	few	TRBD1	CASSSQDRPSYEQYF	TGTGCCAGCAGCTCACAGGACAGGCCATCCTACGAGCAGTACTTC
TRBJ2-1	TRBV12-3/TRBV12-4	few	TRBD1	CASRASTGTVWNEQFF	TGTGCCAGCAGGGCCTCTACCGGGACAGTATGGAATGAGCAGTTCTTC
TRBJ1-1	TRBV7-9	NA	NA	CASSQQGTTAFF	TGTGCCAGCAGCCAACAGGGTACCACGGCTTTCTTT
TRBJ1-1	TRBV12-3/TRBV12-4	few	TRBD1	CASRRTGGEAFF	TGTGCCAGCAGAAGGACAGGTGGTGAAGCTTTCTTT
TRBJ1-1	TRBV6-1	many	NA	CASRRGVTNTEAFF	TGTGCCAGCAGGAGGGGGGTAACGAACACTGAAGCTTTCTTT
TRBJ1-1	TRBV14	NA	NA	CASSQGTDSFFF	TGTGCCAGCAGCCAAGGGACCGATTCTTTCTTCTTT
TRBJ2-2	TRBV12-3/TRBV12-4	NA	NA	CASTKGRQGYTGELFF	TGTGCCAGCACAAAAGGTCGCCAGGGGTACACCGGGGAGCTGTTTTTT
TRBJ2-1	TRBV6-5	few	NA	CASSYSGRRAKEYNEQFF	TGTGCCAGCAGTTACTCCGGACGGCGCGCAAAGGAATACAATGAGCAGTTCTTC
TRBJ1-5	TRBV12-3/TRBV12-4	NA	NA	CASSRQQNSNQPQHF	TGTGCCAGCAGTCGACAACAGAATAGCAATCAGCCCCAGCATTTT
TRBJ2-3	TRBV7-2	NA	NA	CASSLVPTGTDTQYF	TGTGCCAGCAGCTTAGTCCCGACGGGCACCGATACGCAGTATTTT
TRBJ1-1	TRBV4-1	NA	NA	CASSQVIGTLNTEAFF	TGCGCCAGCAGCCAAGTAATCGGGACACTGAACACTGAAGCTTTCTTT
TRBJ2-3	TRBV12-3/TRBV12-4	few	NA	CASSFSVGITDTQYF	TGTGCCAGCAGTTTTAGTGTGGGGATAACAGATACGCAGTATTTT
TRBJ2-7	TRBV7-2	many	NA	CASSTAGRSSYEQYF	TGTGCCAGCAGCACCGCGGGGAGAAGCTCCTACGAGCAGTACTTC
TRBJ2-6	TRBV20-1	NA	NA	CSARKSGANVLTF	TGCAGTGCTAGAAAGTCTGGGGCCAACGTCCTGACTTTC
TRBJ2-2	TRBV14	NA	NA	CASSLVAEGAGELFF	TGTGCCAGCAGCCTGGTGGCGGAAGGGGCCGGGGAGCTGTTTTTT
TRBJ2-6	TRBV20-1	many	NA	CSASSSAWGGANVLTF	TGCAGTGCTAGTTCGTCCGCCTGGGGTGGGGCCAACGTCCTGACTTTC
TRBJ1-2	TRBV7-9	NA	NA	CASSLRPNYGYTF	TGTGCCAGCAGCCTAAGGCCTAACTATGGCTACACCTTC
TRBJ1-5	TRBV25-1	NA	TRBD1	CASSPAGGYQHF	TGTGCCAGCAGCCCTGCAGGGGGCTATCAGCATTTT
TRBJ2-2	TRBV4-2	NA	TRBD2	CASSQDAGGPVKTGELFF	TGTGCCAGCAGCCAAGATGCGGGGGGGCCAGTAAAAACCGGGGAGCTGTTTTTT
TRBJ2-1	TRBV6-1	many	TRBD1	CASREDRGLHNEQFF	TGTGCCAGCAGAGAGGACAGGGGGCTCCACAATGAGCAGTTCTTC
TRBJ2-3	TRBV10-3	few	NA	CAISEDRTDTQYF	TGTGCCATCAGTGAGGACAGGACAGATACGCAGTATTTT
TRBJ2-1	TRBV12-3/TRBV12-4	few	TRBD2	CASSLGDYVAEQFF	TGTGCCAGCAGTTTAGGGGACTATGTGGCTGAGCAGTTCTTC
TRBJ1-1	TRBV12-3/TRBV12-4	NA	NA	CASRGIGDVAFF	TGTGCCAGCAGGGGAATCGGGGATGTGGCTTTCTTT
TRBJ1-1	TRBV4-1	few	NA	CASSGVWTEAFF	TGCGCCAGCAGCGGGGTATGGACTGAAGCTTTCTTT
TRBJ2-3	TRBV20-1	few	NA	CSASRSQGGDTQYF	TGCAGTGCTAGCAGGTCTCAGGGAGGAGATACGCAGTATTTT
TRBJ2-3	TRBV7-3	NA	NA	CASSLAQASTDTQYF	TGTGCCAGCAGCTTAGCACAGGCGAGCACAGATACGCAGTATTTT